This passage covers 18 T cell receptor beta chains from one sample sequenced in a study of blood T cell repertoires in COVID-19. This table comes from immunoSEQ multiplex PCR, and its TCRdb copy is limited to in-frame clones, with some not included. Among about 190,000 clones listed, 70% to 90% were seen once. The specimen was peripheral blood. These receptors all stem from a man aged 55 to 69 with active or convalescent COVID-19.

The V gene is TRBV4-2, the J gene TRBJ1-2, with a weak D call TRBD1 (5 bases). The CDR3 runs 15 residues. Trimming pared 3 bases from V and 4 bases from J, leaving 15 bases between. Germline loops: CDR1 LGHNA, CDR2 YNFKEQ. The CDR3 spells CASSQQGSGIYGYTF. As DNA, the CDR3 is TGTGCCAGCAGCCAGCAAGGGTCAGGGATCTATGGCTACACCTTC.

J is TRBJ1-1 and V is TRBV2, with 11 nucleotides matching TRBD1. Germline V gene data show CDR1 as SNHLY and CDR2 as FYNNEI. This CDR3 spans 13 amino acids. Trimming took 5 bases from V and 10 from J; bases not matched to a gene: 6. The CDR3 region has the DNA TGTGCCAGCAGTTCGGACAGGGGGCAAGGAGCTTTCTTT. Translation gives CASSSDRGQGAFF.

The chain links TRBV5-1 to TRBJ2-2; no firm D call. The CDR3 consists of 16 residues. The germline CDR1 and CDR2 sequences are SGHRS and YFSETQ. V was pared by 0 bases and J by 2 bases, with 11 bases between. The CDR3, as DNA: TGCGCCAGCAGCTTGGGAAGATCACACAACACCGGGGAGCTGTTTTTT. The encoded protein is CASSLGRSHNTGELFF.

This clone has a single count. The gene calls are TRBV11-2 and TRBJ2-2, with TRBD2 matching 9 bases. The CDR3 is 17 residues long. CDR1 is SGHAT, CDR2 FQNNGV, per germline. J was trimmed by 5 bases and V by 7 bases; bases with no gene match: 14. As DNA, the CDR3 is TGTGCCAGCAAAGTGATAGCGGGGGCGGAAGGGACCGGGGAGCTGTTTTTT. It specifies CASKVIAGAEGTGELFF.

This chain connects TRBV5-1 to TRBJ2-7, with a possible D match to TRBD2 (6 bases). V was shortened by 2 bases and J by 0 bases, with 12 bases between the two germline ends. CDR1 and CDR2 from the germline V gene are SGHRS and YFSETQ. CDR3 size: 15 residues. CDR3 nucleotides: TGCGCCAGCAGCTTCGGAGGGGCCAGCTCCTACGAGCAGTACTTC. Amino acid sequence: CASSFGGASSYEQYF.

The CDR3 protein is CASSQGRGEQYF. DNA for the CDR3: TGTGCCAGCAGCCAAGGGAGGGGCGAGCAGTACTTC. The rearrangement joins TRBV3-1 (or the pseudogene TRBV3-2) to TRBJ2-7, with a possible D match to TRBD2 (6 bases). CDR1 is LGHDT, CDR2 YNNKEL, per germline (reference sequence). This CDR3 has 12 amino acids. Trimming took off 1 base at V and 6 bases at J, with 7 bases between the two ends.

The chain carries TRBV30 and TRBJ1-3, with TRBD1 as a possible D gene (5 bases). The germline V gene encodes CDR1 GTSNPN and CDR2 SVGIG (reference sequence). The ends were cut back, 5 bases at V and 0 bases at J, with 17 bases in the middle. CDR3 length equals 16 residues. CDR3 DNA sequence: TGTGCCTGGGACTGGGGCAGGACAAACTCTGGAAACACCATATATTTT. Encoded protein: CAWDWGRTNSGNTIYF.

This sequence joins TRBV24-1 and TRBJ2-7; unclear D gene. Trimming removed 6 bases at V and 0 bases at J, with 20 bases between. This CDR3 region has 17 residues. Germline V gives CDR1 KGHDR, CDR2 SFDVKD. CDR3 nucleotides: TGTGCCACCAGTACGATCGACGGGTCACCAAGCTCCTACGAGCAGTACTTC. Amino acid sequence: CATSTIDGSPSSYEQYF.

The V gene is TRBV28, the J gene TRBJ2-3; D is undetermined. Trimming shortened V by 6 bases and J by 4 bases, and 8 bases separated the two germline ends. The CDR3 extends over 12 amino acids. The germline gives CDR1 MDHEN, CDR2 SYDVKM. Here the CDR3 reads CASRPTADTQYF. CDR3 coding DNA: TGTGCCAGCAGGCCCACGGCAGATACGCAGTATTTT.

This chain links TRBV7-3 with TRBJ2-2; D ambiguous. In germline, CDR1 is SGHTA, CDR2 FQGTGA. The CDR3 runs to 13 residues. The V end lost 5 bases, the J end lost 4 bases, and 8 bases lay between the germline ends. CDR3 residues: CASSPVGTGELFF. CDR3 nucleotide sequence: TGTGCCAGCAGCCCGGTTGGCACCGGGGAGCTGTTTTTT.

The chain links TRBV24-1 to TRBJ1-2; D perhaps matches TRBD1 (5 bases). Trimming shortened V by 2 bases and J by 4 bases, and 16 bases separated the two germline ends. Germline CDR1 reads KGHDR; CDR2 reads SFDVKD. The CDR3 spans 16 residues. For the CDR3, the DNA is TGTGCCACCAGTGATTCTGGGGCAGGGCTTTCCTATGGCTACACCTTC. This encodes CATSDSGAGLSYGYTF.

The chain links TRBV11-2 to TRBJ2-7; 7 nucleotides agree with TRBD1. The J segment lost 2 bases and the V segment lost 4 bases, leaving 8 bases of the junction unmatched. Per germline, CDR1 SGHAT and CDR2 FQNNGV. This CDR3 is 15 amino acids long. CDR3 sequence reads: CASSSYQGVAYEQYF. CDR3 nucleotide sequence: TGTGCCAGCAGCTCCTATCAGGGGGTGGCCTACGAGCAGTACTTC.

This clone was found a few times. The chain combines TRBV5-8 with TRBJ1-2; tentatively, D is TRBD1 (6 bases). This CDR3 is built from 13 residues. Trimming removed 4 bases from V and 6 bases from J, with 13 bases in between. The germline CDR1 and CDR2 sequences are SGHTS and YDEGEE. CDR3 coding DNA: TGTGCCAGCAGCCTAAATTACAGGGATGGCTACACCTTC. This codes for CASSLNYRDGYTF. Using reference TRBV5-8 and TRBJ1-2 for the parts outside the CDR3, the full variable domain is EAGVTQSPTHLIKTRGQQATLRCSPISGHTSVYWYQQALGLGLQFLLWYDEGEERNRGNFPPRFSGRQFPNYSSELNVNALELEDSALYLCASSLNYRDGYTFGSGTRLTVV.

The rearrangement uses TRBV5-1 and TRBJ1-6; 9 nucleotides match TRBD1. The CDR3 contains 15 residues. J was trimmed by 9 bases and V by 4 bases; bases with no gene match: 8. Per the germline V gene, CDR1 is SGHRS and CDR2 is YFSETQ. The CDR3 here is CASSLRPDRGSPLHF. Here the CDR3 DNA reads TGCGCCAGCAGCCTCAGGCCGGACAGGGGTTCACCCCTCCACTTT.

The V call is TRBV21-1, the J call TRBJ1-2; the D call in the table, TRBD1, was not verified against the DNA. TRBV21-1 is a pseudogene. The CDR3 is made up of 15 amino acids. CDR3 sequence: CASSKVRQGNYGYTF. The CDR3 DNA reads TGTGCCAGCAGCAAAGTGAGACAGGGGAACTATGGCTACACCTTC.

The CDR3 DNA sequence: TGTGCCAGCAGCTTAGACCTCCCGGGACAGGGGACGGCCTATGGCTACACCTTC. Translating it yields CASSLDLPGQGTAYGYTF. The chain links TRBV7-2 to TRBJ1-2; 10 positions match TRBD1. The CDR3 runs to 18 residues. V shed 1 base and J 4 bases; nucleotides not matched to a gene: 12. Germline assignment: CDR1 SGHTA and CDR2 FQGNSA. Drawing the rest from reference TRBV7-2 and TRBJ1-2, the complete variable domain is GAGVSQSPSNKVTEKGKDVELRCDPISGHTALYWYRQSLGQGLEFLIYFQGNSAPDKSGLPSDRFSAERTGGSVSTLTIQRTQQEDSAVYLCASSLDLPGQGTAYGYTFGSGTRLTVV.

Here the CDR3 DNA reads TGTGCCAGCAGTCCACAGGGAGCTCCTGGAAACACCATATATTTT. This codes for CASSPQGAPGNTIYF. V usage is TRBV6-5 and J usage is TRBJ1-3; weak D call: TRBD1 (6 bases). This CDR3 comprises 15 residues. Germline values: CDR1 MNHEY, CDR2 SVGAGI. V was shortened by 5 bases and J by 2 bases, with 13 bases between the two germline ends.

V is TRBV18 and J is TRBJ1-2; D not certain. V lost 1 base and J lost 2, with 5 bases in between. Germline CDR1 KGHSH, CDR2 LQKENI. The CDR3 is 13 amino acids. Here the CDR3 DNA reads TGTGCCAGCTCACCACAGCCCAACTATGGCTACACCTTC. Translated, it gives CASSPQPNYGYTF.